A single T cell receptor beta chain is shown here with its context. Synthetic templates analogous to TCR were spiked into all PCRs individually. The table came from immunoSEQ multiplex PCR; TCRdb's copy has only in-frame clones and leaves some out. The top ten clones hold 1.5% to 2% of a sample with some 30,000 clones, more than 85% of them seen once. This entry belongs to a study of PD-L1 blockade in urothelial cancer. Trimming removed 4 bases at V and 7 bases at J, with 26 bases between. Germline V lookup: CDR1 GTSNPN, CDR2 SVGIG (reference sequence). CDR3 length: 18 amino acids. This TCR was sampled from a man aged 50-59 years with urothelial cancer. The specimen was PBMCs, collected around atezolizumab (anti-PD-L1) treatment. The V gene is TRBV30, the J gene TRBJ1-6; D might be TRBD1 (5 bases). The CDR3 DNA is TGTGCCTGGACTAACCCCCATTTAGGGGCCAGATTAAATTCACCCCTCCACTTT. It is translated as CAWTNPHLGARLNSPLHF. The whole variable domain, remainder taken from reference TRBV30 and TRBJ1-6, is SQTIHQWPATLVQPVGSPLSLECTVEGTSNPNLYWYRQAAGRGLQLLFYSVGIGQISSEVPQNLSASRPQDRQFILSSKKLLLSDSGFYLCAWTNPHLGARLNSPLHFGNGTRLTVT.